The rows below give T cell receptor beta chains drawn from one sample of a study of shared clonotypes between healthy human individuals. Sequencing was performed with immunoSEQ multiplex PCR; in TCRdb, only in-frame clones are kept and a portion is missing. Among about 690,000 clones listed, 90% were seen once. Input material: memory CD8+ T cells from PBMCs. The receptors were sampled from a man between 18 and 35 years old in good health. Some clones in this sample may be carry-over from other donors' samples. Each CDR3 is given with its conserved first and last residue. The D gene is left open where the match is weak. Size is stated for part of the rows, as once, few or many counts, or as a class when the clone is expanded.

TRBD2,TRBV11-2,-,TRBJ2-5,CASSISGSLLVQEAQYF,TGTGCCAGCAGTATTAGCGGGAGTCTTCTCGTACAAGAGGCCCAGTACTTC
-,TRBV5-1,-,TRBJ1-5,CASSLTGQPQHF,TGCGCCAGCAGCTTGACCGGTCAGCCCCAGCATTTT
TRBD1,TRBV6-5,-,TRBJ2-1,CASSYSGTGTYNEQFF,TGTGCCAGCAGTTACTCCGGGACAGGTACCTACAATGAGCAGTTCTTC
-,TRBV27,-,TRBJ2-4,CASTSSWRGIQYF,TGTGCCAGCACTTCTAGCTGGAGGGGGATTCAGTACTTC
TRBD1,TRBV11-2,-,TRBJ1-5,CASGISDRGDDQPQHF,TGTGCCAGCGGTATTAGTGACAGGGGCGATGATCAGCCCCAGCATTTT
-,TRBV7-6,-,TRBJ2-1,CASSLAPNEQFF,TGTGCCAGCAGCTTAGCCCCGAATGAGCAGTTCTTC
-,TRBV4-1,-,TRBJ1-3,CASSQDSYSGNTIYF,TGCGCCAGCAGCCAAGATTCCTACTCTGGAAACACCATATATTTT
TRBD2,TRBV4-1,-,TRBJ2-3,CASSQEGAEREGQHTQYF,TGCGCCAGCAGCCAAGAGGGGGCAGAGCGGGAGGGCCAACATACGCAGTATTTT
TRBD1,TRBV9,-,TRBJ1-2,CASSVHRGTNYGYTF,TGTGCCAGCAGCGTCCACAGGGGAACTAACTATGGCTACACCTTC
TRBD1,TRBV4-3,-,TRBJ2-5,CASSPGQGVGETQYF,TGCGCCAGCAGCCCGGGACAGGGGGTGGGGGAGACCCAGTACTTC
-,TRBV9,-,TRBJ1-2,CASSEGARSYYGYTF,TGTGCCAGCAGCGAGGGAGCACGATCCTACTATGGCTACACCTTC
TRBD2,TRBV6-6,-,TRBJ2-7,CASSYSSSGPYEQYF,TGTGCCAGCAGTTACTCATCTAGCGGCCCCTACGAGCAGTACTTC
-,TRBV4-1,-,TRBJ1-5,CASSQALRGNQPQHF,TGCGCCAGCAGCCAAGCCTTGCGGGGTAATCAGCCCCAGCATTTT
-,TRBV5-5,-,TRBJ1-3,CASSTIGNTIYF,TGTGCCAGCAGCACGATCGGAAACACCATATATTTT
TRBD1,TRBV6-5,-,TRBJ2-7,CASSYLEGAEQYF,TGTGCCAGCAGTTACCTCGAGGGGGCCGAGCAGTACTTC
TRBD1,TRBV5-1,-,TRBJ1-4,CASSFGTGDIEKLFF,TGCGCCAGCAGCTTTGGGACAGGCGATATAGAAAAACTGTTTTTT
-,TRBV4-1,-,TRBJ1-2,CASSLGGAGAGYTF,TGCGCCAGCAGCCTCGGGGGCGCCGGGGCTGGCTACACCTTC
TRBD1,TRBV11-2,-,TRBJ1-2,CASSLDRGALRGYTF,TGTGCCAGCAGCCTTGACAGGGGCGCTCTTCGGGGCTACACCTTC
TRBD1,TRBV19,-,TRBJ1-1,CASSTQTGGSTEAFF,TGTGCCAGTAGTACCCAAACAGGGGGTAGCACTGAAGCTTTCTTT
-,TRBV27,many,TRBJ2-1,CASTKGGNEQFF,TGTGCCAGCACAAAAGGCGGGAATGAGCAGTTCTTC
-,TRBV6-5,-,TRBJ1-3,CASSSTAYSGNTIYF,TGTGCCAGCAGTTCCACCGCCTACTCTGGAAACACCATATATTTT
-,TRBV30,-,TRBJ1-5,CAWSAGMNQPQHF,TGTGCCTGGAGTGCCGGTATGAATCAGCCCCAGCATTTT
TRBD2,TRBV4-3,-,TRBJ2-7,CASSQGDWREGPATYEQYF,TGCGCCAGCAGCCAAGGGGACTGGCGGGAGGGCCCTGCTACCTACGAGCAGTACTTC
TRBD1,TRBV12-5,-,TRBJ1-1,CASGLAPTGSTEAFF,TGTGCTAGTGGTTTGGCGCCGACAGGGAGCACTGAAGCTTTCTTT
-,TRBV4-1,-,TRBJ2-3,CASRRGRDTDTQYF,TGCGCCAGCAGGCGGGGAAGAGACACAGATACGCAGTATTTT
-,TRBV7-6,-,TRBJ2-2,CASSLFIYRRTGELFF,TGTGCCAGCAGCCTCTTCATTTACAGGAGAACCGGGGAGCTGTTTTTT
-,TRBV27,-,TRBJ1-1,CASSASIRVANTEAFF,TGTGCCAGCAGTGCCTCGATTAGGGTAGCGAACACTGAAGCTTTCTTT
-,TRBV18,-,TRBJ2-5,CASSRPGQEETQYF,TGTGCCAGCTCACGACCGGGGCAGGAAGAGACCCAGTACTTC
-,TRBV27,-,TRBJ2-1,CASSPLSDEQFF,TGTGCCAGCAGTCCCCTTAGTGATGAGCAGTTCTTC
-,TRBV18,-,TRBJ2-5,CASSPLVAELIQETQYF,TGTGCCAGCTCACCACTCGTTGCGGAACTCATACAAGAGACCCAGTACTTC
TRBD1,TRBV29-1,-,TRBJ2-7,CSATGQDNEQYF,TGCAGCGCCACAGGACAGGACAACGAGCAGTACTTC
TRBD1,TRBV25-1,-,TRBJ2-7,CASSEGGDRGIEQYF,TGTGCCAGCAGTGAAGGAGGGGACAGGGGCATTGAGCAGTACTTC
-,TRBV4-2,-,TRBJ2-1,CASSQTEGYYYNEQFF,TGTGCCAGCAGCCAAACGGAAGGGTATTACTACAATGAGCAGTTCTTC
-,TRBV7-9,-,TRBJ2-1,CASSGDSIDNEQFF,TGTGCCAGTTCAGGGGACTCTATAGACAATGAGCAGTTCTTC
-,TRBV4-2,few,TRBJ2-1,CASSLEGRQFF,TGTGCCAGCAGCCTTGAGGGAAGGCAGTTCTTC
-,TRBV7-9,few,TRBJ1-4,CASSLKWAGNEKLFF,TGTGCCAGCAGTCTTAAATGGGCAGGGAATGAAAAACTGTTTTTT
-,TRBV9,-,TRBJ1-1,CASSVGTATEAFF,TGTGCCAGCAGCGTAGGGACAGCCACTGAAGCTTTCTTT
-,TRBV7-9,-,TRBJ1-1,CASSSRRVPEAFF,TGTGCCAGCAGCTCAAGGAGGGTGCCGGAGGCTTTCTTT
-,TRBV28,-,TRBJ2-7,CADRFGRYNPNF,TGTGCAGACCGGTTTGGCAGGTATAATCCCAACTTC
TRBD1,TRBV28,-,TRBJ2-7,CASSFGTGPYEQYF,TGTGCCAGCAGTTTTGGGACAGGGCCCTACGAGCAGTACTTC
TRBD1,TRBV4-3,-,TRBJ1-2,CASSQVNRGNYGYTF,TGCGCCAGCAGCCAAGTGAACAGGGGAAACTATGGCTACACCTTC
-,TRBV27,-,TRBJ1-1,CASSFLPLGVTEAFF,TGTGCCAGCAGTTTTCTCCCCCTAGGGGTAACTGAAGCTTTCTTT
-,TRBV6-5,-,TRBJ1-2,CASTYEVNYGYTF,TGTGCCAGCACCTACGAGGTCAACTATGGCTACACCTTC
-,TRBV29-1,once,TRBJ2-1,CSVAAQAHEQFF,TGCAGCGTTGCTGCGCAAGCCCATGAGCAGTTCTTC
TRBD2,TRBV25-1,-,TRBJ2-5,CASRRAGTQETQYF,TGTGCCAGCAGAAGAGCGGGGACCCAAGAGACCCAGTACTTC
-,TRBV30,-,TRBJ2-7,CAWSVYGGGSYEQYF,TGTGCCTGGAGTGTATATGGAGGGGGCTCCTACGAGCAGTACTTC
-,TRBV6-6,-,TRBJ1-1,CASSYEGSDTEAFF,TGTGCCAGCAGTTATGAGGGTAGTGACACTGAAGCTTTCTTT
-,TRBV20-1,-,TRBJ1-1,CSARVRGDAFF,TGCAGTGCTAGAGTTCGGGGTGACGCTTTCTTT
TRBD1,TRBV4-2,-,TRBJ2-5,CASSQVQGAAETQYF,TGTGCCAGCAGCCAAGTTCAGGGGGCAGCGGAGACCCAGTACTTC
-,TRBV20-1,-,TRBJ2-1,CSASGSEQFF,TGCAGTGCCTCGGGCAGTGAGCAGTTCTTC
-,TRBV27,-,TRBJ1-4,CASRPLSTNEKLFF,TGTGCCAGCAGACCTCTTTCAACTAATGAAAAACTGTTTTTT
-,TRBV5-6,-,TRBJ2-7,CASSFGVREQYF,TGTGCCAGCAGCTTTGGGGTTCGCGAGCAGTACTTC
-,TRBV5-1,-,TRBJ2-3,CASSSKGRVDTQYF,TGCGCCAGCAGCTCGAAGGGACGGGTAGATACGCAGTATTTT
-,TRBV13,-,TRBJ2-7,CASSFAGSLSYEQYF,TGTGCCAGCAGCTTTGCGGGGTCTCTGTCATACGAGCAGTACTTC
TRBD1,TRBV27,-,TRBJ2-2,CASSQGQGAAGELFF,TGTGCCAGCTCCCAGGGACAGGGGGCAGCCGGGGAGCTGTTTTTT